The entry below describes one T cell receptor (beta chain). The antigen this receptor binds is unknown. No base qualities exist here, and no much larger clone lies one base off it. The record originates from a study of blood T cell repertoires in COVID-19 (dated by TCRdb to between 2020 and 2021). In terms of the full investigation: The collaborator samples originated in the United States, Italy and Spain and spanned the acute and convalescent phases of COVID-19. The material from the prospective study consisted of cDNA or gDNA derived from T cells, B-cell-depleted T cells, or PBMCs. Subjects who had been exposed to COVID-19, were actively infected with it, or had recovered from it provided the deeply sampled blood TCRbeta repertoires that made up the dataset. A freely available public database, intended as a resource for researchers studying the immune response to SARS-CoV-2, is where the repertoires were released. Samples were obtained from the ongoing ImmuneRACE study (first 160 participants) and from 1,254 subjects provided by 6 global collaborators. The sample metadata nearly always contained a de-identified subject ID, COVID-19 status, age in years and sex. Where HLA class I and class II types were available, the types were taken from metadata supplied by the sample provider, not from assay-based typing.

Beyond this particular receptor, the publication reports: Clinical and demographic metadata were provided uncurated, with the amount varying by source and participant.

Collaborating institutions collected whole blood in K2EDTA tubes following their own protocols. For TCRbeta analysis, collaborators shipped samples in one of three forms: frozen whole blood, isolated PBMCs, or DNA extracted from either of those sample types. TCRbeta CDR3 regions were amplified from genomic DNA using the immunoSEQ Assay, a bias-controlled multiplex PCR. As for the authors' bioinformatics: Within the assay, amplification of reference gene primers was used to estimate how many nucleated cells each sample contained. To quantify the absolute abundance of each unique TCRbeta CDR3 rearrangement, sequence reads were collapsed and filtered. For each sample, productive Simpson clonality was calculated by taking the square root of Simpson's diversity index across productive rearrangements. TCRdb carries this immuneACCESS record with in-frame sequences only. Its versions omit some clonotypes, under half of them owing to an unresolved V gene in the studies checked, with the rest unexplained. V and J calls and clone size are given by that table; D and trimming were obtained from the DNA. Here the sample has about 240,000 clones; roughly 90% occur a single time. 5.5% to 6.5% of the sample is held by the ten biggest clonotypes.

The sequencing sample was made of peripheral blood. The receptor was derived from a man between 60 and 70 years old with acute or convalescent COVID-19.

The CDR3 region reads CAISSDGSGNTIYF. The DNA is TGTGCCATCAGTTCAGATGGCTCTGGAAACACCATATATTTT. In this chain, TRBV10-3 is recombined with TRBJ1-3, with the D gene call left open. Taken from cysteine to phenylalanine, the CDR3 has 14 residues. Only the CDR3 DNA stays, 42 bases, in frame from base 1. The germline V gene specifies ENHRY as CDR1 and SYGVKD as CDR2. V gives up 5 bases and J gives up 0 bases, and the segment between their germline ends measures 8 bases.